The 30 T cell receptor beta chains reported below all come from one sample, sequenced in a study of T-cell reconstitution after alpha-beta-depleted transplantation in children (dated by TCRdb to 2016 to 2017). Preparation of the library involved PCR. Reads for this sample came from an Illumina HiSeq 2500. TCR libraries were prepared with molecular barcoding, using unique molecular identifiers to normalize TCRbeta repertoire quantification. Using fastp at Q25 and MiXCR, TCRdb reprocessed the public reads and kept productive beta chains. Rows with a matching CDR3 protein are joined into one entry that keeps the most common DNA and genes. The sample table contains around 400,000 distinct CDR3 sequences; only one count was recorded for approximately 11% of them. The leading ten clones occupy 4.5% to 7% of the sample. This specimen consisted of PBMCs from the stem cell graft donor, obtained from the stem cell graft. Source of these receptors: a human donor who donated a stem cell graft to a child with acute myeloid leukemia.

This clonotype was picked up many times. The chain employs TRBV5-1 and TRBJ2-7; 11 bases match TRBD2. The CDR3 consists of 20 residues. Germline V lookup: CDR1 SGHRS, CDR2 YFSETQ. V lost 3 bases, J lost 1 base, and 18 bases stayed unmatched. CDR3 in DNA: TGCGCCAGCAGCTCGTCAACTGGCCGGGTACTAGCGGGAGCATCCTACGAGCAGTACTTC. Amino acids: CASSSSTGRVLAGASYEQYF.

Concerning this clonotype: An end of the junction differs from the germline gene, which may be a read error. The V call is TRBV4-1, the J call TRBJ2-2, with a possible D match to TRBD2 (5 bases). The CDR3 consists of 15 residues. CDR1 and CDR2 from the germline V gene are MGHRA and YSYEKL. Here the CDR3 DNA reads TGCGCCAGCAGCCAACTGCCCGCGAACACCGGGGAGCTGTCTTTT. Its protein product is CASSQLPANTGELSF.

This clonotype showed up many times. One end of the junction is discordant with germline, which a read error may explain. The V gene is TRBV5-1, the J gene TRBJ1-6, with D tentatively TRBD1 (6 bases). From germline, CDR1 is SGHRS and CDR2 YFSETQ. This CDR3 has 12 residues. CDR3 coding DNA: TGTGCCAGCAGTTTAGGGGGGTCACCCCTCCACTTT. Translated, it gives CASSLGGSPLHF.

J is TRBJ2-1 and V is TRBV4-3; 7 bases are shared with TRBD1. Germline assignment: CDR1 LGHNA and CDR2 YSLEER. This CDR3 is 15 amino acids long. J was trimmed by 2 bases and V by 9 bases; bases with no gene match: 10. CDR3 residues: CASQRLGGAYNEQFF. The CDR3 bases are TGCGCCAGTCAACGTCTAGGGGGCGCCTACAATGAGCAGTTCTTC.

The table lists this clonotype with many counts. The V and J genes are TRBV7-9 and TRBJ2-7, with a tentative D call TRBD1 (6 bases). Deletions cut 4 bases from V and 0 bases from J, with 10 bases between. Germline CDR1 and CDR2: SEHNR and FQNEAQ (reference sequence). The CDR3 totals 14 residues. The CDR3: CASSSIQGSYEQYF. CDR3 coding DNA: TGTGCCAGCAGCTCTATACAGGGCTCCTACGAGCAGTACTTC.

This clonotype has just a few counts. The J gene is TRBJ1-5, the V gene TRBV10-3; D possibly corresponds to TRBD1 (6 bases). CDR3 size: 17 residues. CDR1 ENHRY and CDR2 SYGVKD come from the germline V gene. V lost 5 bases, J lost 2 bases, and 19 bases lay in between. In DNA, the CDR3 is TGTGCCATCAGTTCCGACACAGGGCAATTTGGCAATCAGCCCCAGCATTTT. Its translation is CAISSDTGQFGNQPQHF.

This clonotype turned up a few times. The V gene is TRBV12-3 or TRBV12-4, the J gene TRBJ2-7; no reliable D call. Trimming took off 10 bases at V and 2 bases at J, with 18 bases between the two ends. The CDR3 runs to 14 residues. The CDR3 DNA follows: TGTGCCAAAAAACACGGATACCCTGCCTACGAGCAGTACGTC. Protein product: CAKKHGYPAYEQYV.

The chain joins TRBV6-5 to TRBJ2-2; 9 bases match TRBD1. Germline lookup yields CDR1 MNHEY and CDR2 SVGAGI. CDR3 size: 17 residues. V lost 4 bases to trimming and J lost 1 base; unmatched junction nucleotides: 7. CDR3: CASSSTGGFMNTGELFF. As DNA, the CDR3 is TGTGCCAGCAGTTCAACAGGGGGCTTTATGAACACCGGGGAGCTGTTTTTT.

In its sample, this clonotype was seen many times. The genes are TRBV1 and TRBJ1-1; the table assigns TRBD1, which was not confirmed against the DNA. TRBV1 is a documented pseudogene. The length of the CDR3 is 16 residues. The CDR3 region is CTSGALDSKMNTEAFF. In nucleotides, the CDR3 is TGCACCAGCGGAGCTCTTGACAGTAAGATGAACACTGAAGCTTTCTTT.

This clonotype was detected a few times. This CDR3 is CASSPTTGAWGEQFF. Written as DNA, the CDR3 is TGTGCCAGCAGTCCCACGACAGGGGCCTGGGGTGAGCAGTTCTTC. The rearrangement uses TRBV12-3 or TRBV12-4 and TRBJ2-1; TRBD1 matches at 8 bases. V trimming: 5 bases; J trimming: 9 bases; junction bases outside the gene matches: 12. CDR3 length: 15 residues.

CDR3 nucleotide sequence: TGTGCCAGCTCACCTAGGCCCCAGCGGGACATTACCGGGGAGCTGTTTTTT. It translates to CASSPRPQRDITGELFF. The chain uses TRBV18 and TRBJ2-2; a weak D match, TRBD2 (7 bases). Trimming removed 3 bases at V and 5 bases at J, with 19 bases between. Germline CDR1 KGHSH, CDR2 LQKENI. The CDR3 extends over 17 amino acids.

In its sample, this clonotype was seen a few times. The rearrangement links TRBV12-3 or TRBV12-4 to TRBJ2-7, with D possibly being TRBD2 (5 bases). There are 12 residues in the CDR3. The V end lost 5 bases, the J end lost 6 bases, and 11 bases lay between the germline ends. The CDR3 nucleotides are TGTGCCAGCAGTCCCGGACTGGGCGAGCAGTACGTC. This translates into CASSPGLGEQYV.

The chain carries TRBV29-1 and TRBJ2-7, with 9 bases fitting TRBD2. The CDR3 length is 15 residues. V was clipped by 2 bases and J by 0 bases; unmatched bases: 5. The germline V gene encodes CDR1 SQVTM and CDR2 ANQGSEA. The CDR3 region has the DNA TGCAGCGTTGAATTGCGGGAGGGTAGCTCCTACGAGCAGTACTTC. Translated: CSVELREGSSYEQYF.

The chain has TRBV18 and TRBJ2-3, with 7 bases that match TRBD1. This CDR3 spans 15 amino acids. Germline CDR1 KGHSH, CDR2 LQKENI. V was pared by 3 bases and J by 1 base, with 4 bases of the junction left unmatched. The CDR3 spells CASSPKGQRTDTQYF. The CDR3 nucleotides are TGTGCCAGCTCACCCAAGGGACAGCGCACAGATACGCAGTATTTT.

This clonotype was detected many times. The chain couples TRBV20-1 to TRBJ2-7, with 11 bases fitting TRBD1. CDR3 length: 15 residues. J lost 1 base, V lost 4 bases, and 6 bases had no gene match. The V gene's germline CDR1 is DFQATT and CDR2 SNEGSKA (reference sequence). CDR3 sequence: CSAKPGQGESYEQYF. In nucleotides, the CDR3 is TGCAGTGCTAAACCGGGACAGGGGGAGTCCTACGAGCAGTACTTC.

This clonotype was observed at least ten times. This chain connects TRBV20-1 to TRBJ2-1, with 7 bases lining up with TRBD2. This CDR3 has 13 amino acids. V shed 4 bases, J shed 8 bases, and the junction held 8 bases outside the gene matches. Germline values: CDR1 DFQATT, CDR2 SNEGSKA (reference sequence). For the CDR3, the DNA is TGCAGTGCTAAGGGGACTACGGACCATGAGCAGTTCTTC. Its protein is CSAKGTTDHEQFF.

The chain joins TRBV5-1 to TRBJ2-7; 7 bases are shared with TRBD2. V was clipped by 3 bases and J by 2 bases; unmatched bases: 2. The CDR3 has 13 amino acids. Germline loops: CDR1 SGHRS, CDR2 YFSETQ. CDR3 nucleotide sequence: TGCGCCAGCAGCTACCGGGAGGCCTACGAGCAGTACTTC. Its translation: CASSYREAYEQYF.

The genes are TRBV7-2 and TRBJ2-5, with 11 bases aligning to TRBD2. The CDR3 has 16 amino acids. CDR1 is SGHTA, CDR2 FQGNSA, per germline. The J segment lost 3 bases and the V segment lost 5 bases, leaving 8 bases of the junction unmatched. CDR3 bases: TGTGCCAGCAGCCCCCCTAGCGGGGGGCCAAAAGAGACCCAGTACTTC. Residues: CASSPPSGGPKETQYF.

This chain links TRBV12-3 or TRBV12-4 with TRBJ2-3; 9 bases are a match to TRBD2. The trim removed 5 bases at V and 6 bases at J, leaving 0 bases unmatched. This CDR3 contains 12 residues. CDR3 nucleotides: TGTGCCAGCAGTGGGACTAGCGATACGCAGTATTTT. It is translated as CASSGTSDTQYF.

This clonotype was counted between two and nine times. The chain links TRBV4-3 to TRBJ2-1; 7 bases agree with TRBD2. The V gene end was trimmed by 4 bases and the J gene end by 8 bases; junction bases not matched to a gene: 5. CDR1 LGHNA and CDR2 YSLEER come from the germline V gene. The CDR3 is 13 amino acids. The CDR3 DNA reads as TGCGCCAGCAGCCCGGGGAGGGTCTATGAGCAGTTCTTC. Encoded protein: CASSPGRVYEQFF.

The J gene is TRBJ2-3, the V gene TRBV5-4; D is uncertain. CDR1 and CDR2 (germline): SGHNT, YYREEE (reference sequence). The ends were cut back, 1 base at V and 2 bases at J, with 5 bases in the middle. The CDR3 has 13 residues. The CDR3 bases are TGTGCCAGCAGCTTGCTGAACACAGATACGCAGTATTTT. It translates to CASSLLNTDTQYF. The variable domain in full, with the rest retrieved from reference TRBV5-4 and TRBJ2-3, is ETGVTQSPTHLIKTRGQQVTLRCSSQSGHNTVSWYQQALGQGPQFIFQYYREEENGRGNFPPRFSGLQFPNYSSELNVNALELDDSALYLCASSLLNTDTQYFGPGTRLTVL.

In its sample, this clonotype was seen many times. V and J are TRBV11-2 and TRBJ2-3; a possible D gene is TRBD2 (5 bases). The CDR3 extends over 14 amino acids. V lost 5 bases to trimming and J lost 2 bases, with 11 bases between them. CDR1 is SGHAT and CDR2 is FQNNGV in the germline V gene. The CDR3 is CASSPRTATDTQYF. In DNA form, the CDR3 reads TGTGCCAGCAGCCCTCGGACTGCCACAGATACGCAGTATTTT.

This clonotype was counted a few times. CDR3 in amino acids: CASSESAGASYEQYF. The CDR3 DNA follows: TGTGCCAGCAGTGAATCGGCAGGCGCTTCCTACGAGCAGTACTTC. The chain employs TRBV25-1 and TRBJ2-7, with unresolved D. The germline V gene encodes CDR1 MGHDK and CDR2 SYGVNS. V was pared by 1 base and J by 1 base, with 11 bases between. The CDR3 covers 15 residues.

This clonotype was detected a few times. The chain uses TRBV12-3 or TRBV12-4 and TRBJ1-2, with 7 bases lining up with TRBD1. The CDR3 length is 14 residues. The J segment lost 4 bases and the V segment lost 3 bases, leaving 5 bases of the junction unmatched. The CDR3 sequence is CASSFSRDSYGYTF. In DNA, the CDR3 is TGTGCCAGCAGTTTCTCCCGGGACAGCTATGGCTACACCTTC.

The rearrangement uses TRBV7-8 and TRBJ2-1; 10 bases map to TRBD2. The CDR3 is 17 residues long. Losses at the gene ends were 0 bases for V and 5 bases for J; bases not matched to a gene: 7. Germline loops: CDR1 SGHVS, CDR2 FQNEAQ. The CDR3 reads CASSLAFSGGPHNEQFF. In DNA form, the CDR3 reads TGTGCCAGCAGCTTAGCGTTTAGCGGGGGGCCCCACAATGAGCAGTTCTTC.

Regarding this clonotype: This may arise from a read error, as a much more abundant clone is one base away. The chain combines TRBV20-1 with TRBJ1-2, with unresolved D. The CDR3 contains 14 residues. The germline V gene encodes CDR1 DFQATT and CDR2 SNEGSKA (reference sequence). Trimming took off 1 base at V and 2 bases at J, with 11 bases between the two ends. CDR3 DNA sequence: TGCAGTGCTAGAGTTGGAGCTACCAACTATGGCTACACCTTC. Encoded protein: CSARVGATNYGYTF.

The chain joins TRBV5-1 to TRBJ2-3; no clear D. Trimming took 10 bases from V and 7 from J, leaving 7 bases between them. Looked up from germline, CDR1 is SGHRS and CDR2 is YFSETQ. The CDR3 totals 9 residues. CDR3 region: CAPWNTQYF. CDR3 bases: TGCGCCCCCTGGAATACGCAGTATTTT.

Many counts were recorded for this clonotype. V gene TRBV6-1 combines with J gene TRBJ2-2, with D possibly matching TRBD2 (5 bases). The CDR3 contains 16 residues. The germline V gene has CDR1 MNHNS and CDR2 SASEGT. Trimming removed 7 bases at V and 6 bases at J, with 21 bases between. The CDR3 is CASIPGVGDGAGELFF. CDR3 coding DNA: TGTGCCAGCATCCCGGGCGTGGGAGATGGCGCCGGGGAGCTGTTTTTT.

This clonotype has a count of ten or more. The J gene is TRBJ2-1, the V gene TRBV5-6; TRBD2 aligns across 9 bases. Germline lookup yields CDR1 SGHDT and CDR2 YYEEEE. The CDR3 runs to 16 residues. V was clipped by 4 bases and J by 0 bases; unmatched bases: 5. The CDR3 nucleotides are TGTGCCAGCAGCGGCGGGACTAGCAGCTCCTACAATGAGCAGTTCTTC. Translating it yields CASSGGTSSSYNEQFF.

Only a few counts were recorded for this clonotype. This chain's CDR3 is CASSQDIYEQYF. As DNA, the CDR3 is TGTGCCAGCAGCCAGGATATTTACGAGCAGTACTTC. The chain links TRBV4-2 to TRBJ2-7; D call uncertain. The CDR3 length is 12 residues. Looked up from germline, CDR1 is LGHNA and CDR2 is YNFKEQ. V lost 3 bases and J lost 4, with 7 bases in between.